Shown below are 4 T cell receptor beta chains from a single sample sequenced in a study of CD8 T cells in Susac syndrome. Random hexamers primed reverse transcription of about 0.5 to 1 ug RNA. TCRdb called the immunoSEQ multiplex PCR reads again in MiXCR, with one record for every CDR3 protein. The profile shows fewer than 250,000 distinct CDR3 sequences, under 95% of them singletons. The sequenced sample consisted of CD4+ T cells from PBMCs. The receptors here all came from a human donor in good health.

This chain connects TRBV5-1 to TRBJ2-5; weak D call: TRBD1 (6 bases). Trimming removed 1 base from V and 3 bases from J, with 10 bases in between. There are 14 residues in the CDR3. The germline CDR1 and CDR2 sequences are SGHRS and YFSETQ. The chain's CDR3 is CASSLRTVKETQYF. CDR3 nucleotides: TGCGCCAGCAGCTTGCGGACAGTCAAAGAGACCCAGTACTTC.

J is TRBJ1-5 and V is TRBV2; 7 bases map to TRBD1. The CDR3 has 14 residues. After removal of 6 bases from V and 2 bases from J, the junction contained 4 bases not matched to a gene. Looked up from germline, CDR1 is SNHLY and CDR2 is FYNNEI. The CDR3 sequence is CASRGDSGNQPQHF. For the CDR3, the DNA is TGTGCCAGCAGAGGGGACAGCGGCAATCAGCCCCAGCATTTT.

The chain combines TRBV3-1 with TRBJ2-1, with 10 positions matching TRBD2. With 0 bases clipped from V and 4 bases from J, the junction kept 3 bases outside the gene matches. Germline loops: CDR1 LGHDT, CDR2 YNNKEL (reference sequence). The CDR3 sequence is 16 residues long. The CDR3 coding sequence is TGTGCCAGCAGCCAAGACGTTAGCGGGGGGTACAATGAGCAGTTCTTC. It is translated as CASSQDVSGGYNEQFF.

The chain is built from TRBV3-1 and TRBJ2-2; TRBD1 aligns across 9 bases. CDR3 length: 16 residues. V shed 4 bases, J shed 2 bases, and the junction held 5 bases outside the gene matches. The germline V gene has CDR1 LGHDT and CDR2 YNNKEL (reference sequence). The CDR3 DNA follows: TGTGCCAGCAGCCGCCGGGACAGGGTTAACACCGGGGAGCTGTTTTTT. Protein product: CASSRRDRVNTGELFF.